The entry below gives a single T cell receptor beta chain sequence along with its context. The antigen is undetermined. The read comes to an end 3 residues before the CDR3 does, leaving the germline J gene to fill in the end. The entry originates in a study of T cells in women clearing cervical HPV infection. In the study overall: Controls gave blood once infection was undetectable; cases at lesion identification.

HPV was found by MY09/MY11 PCR and dot-blot genotyping. Study-wide points: Controls had more TRBV6-7 (0.16%) than cases (roughly 0.11%). CIN3+ cases had significantly higher TCR richness than controls; evenness did not differ.

The CDR3 loop spans 14 amino acids. Trimming left V 0 bases short and J 9 bases short, with 9 bases between. Sequenced by immunoSEQ multiplex PCR; TCRdb stores in-frame clones only, minus some. The repertoire table contains tens of thousands of clones. The sequenced sample was blood buffy coat. V and J are TRBV12-3 or TRBV12-4 and TRBJ1-6; D perhaps matches TRBD1 (5 bases). This TCR was recovered from a woman between 18 and 69 years old with a cervical HPV16 infection that either progressed to CIN3+ or cleared (not recorded which). The CDR3 protein is CASSLAQGRSPLHF. The CDR3 DNA, read in part, is TGTGCCAGCAGTTTAGCCCAGGGTCGTTCACCC.